This TCR beta chain was recorded in a study of blood T cell repertoires in COVID-19. As for the study in general: Spain, Italy and the United States supplied samples that represented acute and convalescent COVID-19. Sample material is recorded as cDNA or gDNA derived from T cells, B-cell-depleted T cells, or PBMCs.

Original handling: From reference gene primer amplification, estimates of nucleated cell counts were derived. Repertoires were generated with immunoSEQ multiplex PCR, while TCRdb's copy carries only in-frame clones and drops some. V, J and clone size are those of that table, while D and trimming were read from the DNA. The sample carries more than 65,000 clones, approximately 90% recorded once. The CDR3 extends over 15 amino acids. J gave up 1 base and V 6 bases, and 6 bases lay outside the gene matches. Germline loops: CDR1 SGHRS, CDR2 YFSETQ. The clonotype comes from a man in his 60s with acute or convalescent COVID-19. Sequencing was performed on peripheral blood. The chain carries TRBV5-1 and TRBJ1-4; TRBD1 matches at 7 bases. The CDR3: CASNEGARTNEKLFF. DNA of the CDR3: TGCGCCAGCAACGAGGGGGCGAGAACTAATGAAAAACTGTTTTTT.